Sequencing of this T cell receptor (beta chain) was carried out in a study of shared clonotypes between healthy human individuals. The CDR3 is 13 amino acids. The germline V gene encodes CDR1 MDHEN and CDR2 SYDVKM. Trimming shortened V by 6 bases and J by 5 bases, and 13 bases separated the two germline ends. Profiled with immunoSEQ multiplex PCR; TCRdb holds only in-frame clones, not every one. The sample has a few hundred thousand clones, around 95% seen once; the top ten hold roughly 0.1%. In the naive CD8 group, cells lacked CD45RO and were positively selected for CCR7, so terminally differentiated effector memory CD45RA+ cells were left out.

The gene calls are TRBV28 and TRBJ2-5; D not certain. Specimen: naive CD8+ T cells sorted from blood. The source of this sequence is a young woman in good health. CDR3 coding DNA: TGTGCCAGCAGGGCAGGCTTGGGGGAGACCCAGTACTTC. Its protein product is CASRAGLGETQYF.